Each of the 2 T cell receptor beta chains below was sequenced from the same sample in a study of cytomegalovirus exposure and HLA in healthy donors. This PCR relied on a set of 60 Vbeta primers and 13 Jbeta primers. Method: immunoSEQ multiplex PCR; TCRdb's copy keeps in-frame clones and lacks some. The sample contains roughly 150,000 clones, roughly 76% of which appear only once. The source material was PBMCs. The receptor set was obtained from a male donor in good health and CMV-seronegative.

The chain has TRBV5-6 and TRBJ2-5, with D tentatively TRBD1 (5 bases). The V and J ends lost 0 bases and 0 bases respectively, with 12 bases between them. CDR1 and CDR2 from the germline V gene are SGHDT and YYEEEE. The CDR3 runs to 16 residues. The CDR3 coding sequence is TGTGCCAGCAGCTTGGGAGGCAGGGAATACCAAGAGACCCAGTACTTC. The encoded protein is CASSLGGREYQETQYF.

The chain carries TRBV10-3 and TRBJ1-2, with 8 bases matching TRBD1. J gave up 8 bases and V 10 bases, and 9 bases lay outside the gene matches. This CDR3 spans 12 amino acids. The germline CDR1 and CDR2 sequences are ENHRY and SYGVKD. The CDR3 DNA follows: TGTGCCAGCTCGGACAGGGAAGGGGGCTACACCTTC. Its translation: CASSDREGGYTF.